This T cell receptor beta chain was observed in a study of shared clonotypes between healthy human individuals. Study in general: Participating donors consisted of a couple of women and three men aged 18 to 49. Findings and limits, study-wide: Approximately 5.4% of naive CD4 clonotypes were common to several donors. Clonotypes not shared had lower generation probabilities than those common to all four donors. Donor clonotype sharing was expected to depend on sequencing depth.

CD45RO-negative cells were positively selected for CCR7, leaving out terminally differentiated effector memory CD45RA+ cells. The method was immunoSEQ multiplex PCR; TCRdb's version includes in-frame clones alone and lacks a portion of them. The repertoire holds around 640,000 clones, with 90% to 97% as singletons. Germline V gives CDR1 KGHSH, CDR2 LQKENI. V shed 5 bases and J shed 8 bases, with 25 bases lying between them. This CDR3 spans 17 amino acids. For this clone: Its antigen is unidentified.

The source of this sequence is a woman in her thirties in good health. The chain couples TRBV18 to TRBJ2-1; D possibly uses TRBD1 or TRBD2 (5 bases each). Sequencing was performed on naive CD8+ T cells sorted from blood. CDR3 nucleotide sequence: TGTGCCAGCTCATTGATTCTCCTCCAGGGAGCGCGCGATGAGCAGTTCTTC. Protein: CASSLILLQGARDEQFF.